This T cell receptor beta chain appears in the sequencing data of a study of Ad26.COV2.S vaccination and SARS-CoV-2 variants. The method was immunoSEQ multiplex PCR; TCRdb's version includes in-frame clones alone and lacks a portion of them. The repertoire holds 380,000 or so clones, about four fifths seen once, with around 7.4% in the top ten. Treatment meaning: roughly 19 received Ad26.COV2.S at low or high dose, single or two shots; 5 received placebo; per-sample allocation not given. Sample collection was performed on day 63 after the first vaccine or placebo injection. Germline CDR1 reads SNHLY; CDR2 reads FYNNEI. The CDR3 runs 13 residues. V lost 6 bases, J lost 4 bases, and 5 bases stayed unmatched.

Sequencing was performed on peripheral blood, taken in a trial of Ad26.COV2.S vaccine versus placebo. This TCR derives from a person aged 18 to 65 who received the Ad26.COV2.S COVID-19 vaccine or a placebo. V usage is TRBV2 and J usage is TRBJ1-1, with 7 bases matching TRBD1. The chain's CDR3 is CASRTGEATEAFF. For the CDR3, the DNA is TGTGCCAGCAGAACAGGGGAGGCCACTGAAGCTTTCTTT.